This T cell receptor beta chain was documented in a study of T cells in Graves' hyperthyroidism and ophthalmopathy. At the level of the study: Peripheral blood was acquired at first diagnosis, ahead of any therapy whatsoever.

This clonotype was observed a handful of times. Its antigen is still unknown. RNA transcripts provided the source from which TCR beta CDR3 regions were amplified. A set of HTBI primers served as the primers for a first-round RT-PCR of the TCR CDR3. TCRdb fed the multiplex PCR reads into MiXCR, producing one record per CDR3 protein. The table shows roughly 700,000 distinct CDR3 sequences, with approximately 40% occurring only once. V lost 4 bases and J 7 bases, leaving 20 bases between the germline ends. Germline V lookup: CDR1 SGHRS, CDR2 YFSETQ. This CDR3 has 15 amino acids. Study outcomes and limitations: A model of 13 V-J pairs discriminated ophthalmopathy from stable hyperthyroidism.

The sequence derives from a middle-aged woman with Graves' hyperthyroidism. The rearrangement uses TRBV5-1 and TRBJ2-5; D is perhaps TRBD2 (6 bases). The sample was blood. CDR3: CASSPTGLGGGTQYF. CDR3 coding DNA: TGCGCCAGCAGCCCTACCGGACTGGGGGGTGGGACCCAGTACTTC.